Following are 2 T cell receptor beta chains from one sample sequenced in a study of cytomegalovirus exposure and HLA in healthy donors. PCR involved 60 Vbeta and 13 Jbeta primers. Assay used: immunoSEQ multiplex PCR; TCRdb lists only in-frame clones, some missing. The sample has under 90,000 clones, roughly 80% seen once. The sequencing input was PBMCs. The origin of the receptors is a man aged 35 to 55 in good health and CMV-seronegative.

J is TRBJ2-7 and V is TRBV13; 14 nucleotides line up with TRBD2. The CDR3 length is 17 residues. Germline lookup yields CDR1 PRHDT and CDR2 FYEKMQ (reference sequence). V shed 4 bases, J shed 4 bases, and the junction held 9 bases outside the gene matches. CDR3 sequence reads: CASSSGLAGESRYEQYF. The DNA for the CDR3 is TGTGCCAGCAGCTCGGGACTAGCGGGAGAGAGTAGGTACGAGCAGTACTTC.

The chain is built from TRBV13 and TRBJ2-7; perhaps TRBD2 as D (6 bases). CDR1 is PRHDT, CDR2 FYEKMQ, per germline (reference sequence). This CDR3 spans 15 amino acids. V was shortened by 5 bases and J by 4 bases, with 18 bases between the two germline ends. The CDR3 DNA follows: TGTGCCAGCAGCCCTAAAACCGGGACTGTATACGAGCAGTACTTC. Amino acid sequence: CASSPKTGTVYEQYF.